These T cell receptor beta chains were read from a single sample in a study of cytomegalovirus exposure and HLA in healthy donors. Using immunoSEQ multiplex PCR, the repertoire was profiled, and TCRdb retains in-frame clones only, with some absent. Of about 120,000 clones in the sample, 70% to 85% were seen once. The sequenced material came from PBMCs. The receptor source for this set is a man aged 18-30 years in good health and CMV-seropositive. CDR3s include the opening cysteine and the closing phenylalanine or tryptophan. D genes are given only for firm matches. The size field is filled for only some rows; it gives once, few, many or a size class.

CDR3 length,V gene,clone size,J gene,D gene,CDR3 DNA,CDR3 protein
14,TRBV5-4,NA,TRBJ1-1,NA,TGTGCCAGCAGCTTGGAAATGGGGGGAACTGAAGCTTTCTTT,CASSLEMGGTEAFF
16,TRBV6-6,NA,TRBJ1-1,NA,TGTGCCAGCAGTTACGGGGGGGGCAGTTTAAACACTGAAGCTTTCTTT,CASSYGGGSLNTEAFF
15,TRBV25-1,NA,TRBJ2-7,TRBD1,TGTGCCAGCCAAGGGGTCGACAGGGGCTCCTACGAGCAGTACTTC,CASQGVDRGSYEQYF
15,TRBV29-1,NA,TRBJ2-7,NA,TGCAGCGCCGCGGGACGACTACCCTCAAGGAACGAGCAGTACTTC,CSAAGRLPSRNEQYF
18,TRBV28,NA,TRBJ2-2,TRBD2,TGTGCCAGCAGTTTCCCGACTAGCGGGGGGGCGAACACCGGGGAGCTGTTTTTT,CASSFPTSGGANTGELFF
15,TRBV7-8,NA,TRBJ1-4,NA,TGTGCCAGCAGCTTAGTGGGGGGGGGTGGGGAAAAACTGTTTTTT,CASSLVGGGGEKLFF
15,TRBV4-1,NA,TRBJ1-5,NA,TGCGCCAGCAGCGACGACCAGGGTAAGGGTCAGCCCCAGCATTTT,CASSDDQGKGQPQHF
13,TRBV6-5,NA,TRBJ1-5,NA,TGTGCCAGCAGTTACACAGAGAATCAGCCCCAGCATTTT,CASSYTENQPQHF
15,TRBV6-5,NA,TRBJ2-7,TRBD1,TGTGCCAGCAGTTACTCACAGGGGGCCCTATACGAGCAGTACTTC,CASSYSQGALYEQYF
12,TRBV29-1,NA,TRBJ1-2,NA,TGCAGCGTTGTAAGGGTAGGGAGTGGCTACACCTTC,CSVVRVGSGYTF
12,TRBV11-2,NA,TRBJ2-7,TRBD2,TGTGCCAGCCTTACTAGCGACTACGAGCAGTACTTC,CASLTSDYEQYF
15,TRBV9,NA,TRBJ2-3,NA,TGTGCCAGCAGCGTAGATTACTTCTCGGGTGATACGCAGTATTTT,CASSVDYFSGDTQYF
12,TRBV6-1,NA,TRBJ1-1,NA,TGTGCCAGCAGGCGGGGCGTAACTGAAGCTTTCTTT,CASRRGVTEAFF
15,TRBV6-5,few,TRBJ2-1,TRBD1,TGTGCCAGCAGCCACAGGGGGACTGGAAAGAATGAGCAGTTCTTC,CASSHRGTGKNEQFF
12,TRBV7-9,few,TRBJ2-1,NA,TGTGCCAGCAGCTCGGACATAAATGAGCAGTTCTTC,CASSSDINEQFF
13,TRBV29-1,few,TRBJ2-7,TRBD1,TGCAGCGTTGGACAGGGGGGATCAAGCGAGCAGTACTTC,CSVGQGGSSEQYF
15,TRBV6-5,NA,TRBJ2-7,TRBD1,TGTGCCAGCAGCCAGACAGGGGGCGCAACCTACGAGCAGTACTTC,CASSQTGGATYEQYF
16,TRBV7-9,NA,TRBJ1-1,NA,TGTGCCAGCAGCTCTGGAACAGGGTCGTGGGACACTGAAGCTTTCTTT,CASSSGTGSWDTEAFF
15,TRBV27,once,TRBJ2-7,TRBD1,TGTGCCAGCAGTCCGCTTGAGACAGGGTACTACGAGCAGTACTTC,CASSPLETGYYEQYF
16,TRBV9,NA,TRBJ1-4,TRBD1,TGTGCCAGCAGCGTAGGCGTCGAGACAGGGAATGAAAAACTGTTTTTT,CASSVGVETGNEKLFF
15,TRBV6-1,NA,TRBJ2-2,NA,TGTGCCAGCAGTGAAGCTCCGGGTGCAGCCGGGGAGCTGTTTTTT,CASSEAPGAAGELFF
15,TRBV7-8,NA,TRBJ1-5,NA,TGTGCCAGCAGCTTAGATGTCGCAGGTAATCAGCCCCAGCATTTT,CASSLDVAGNQPQHF
13,TRBV28,NA,TRBJ2-7,TRBD1,TGTGCCAGCAGTTTATCTAAATTTGACAGGGGGTCGTTC,CASSLSKFDRGSF
12,TRBV6-6,few,TRBJ2-7,NA,TGTGCCAGCAGGCGGGGACTTTACGAGCAGTACTTC,CASRRGLYEQYF
15,TRBV5-1,NA,TRBJ1-3,TRBD1,TGCGCCAGCAGCCCGGATCCGACAGGGAAAGACACCATATATTTT,CASSPDPTGKDTIYF
15,TRBV6-1,once,TRBJ2-7,NA,TGTGCCAGCGAAAATCCCCCCGAGGGATTCTACGAGCAGTACTTC,CASENPPEGFYEQYF
16,TRBV18,NA,TRBJ2-1,TRBD2,TGTGCCAGCTCAGGGACTAGCGGGAGGATGTACAATGAGCAGTTCTTC,CASSGTSGRMYNEQFF
15,TRBV5-6,few,TRBJ1-2,TRBD1,TGTGCCAGCAGCCAGCTAGACAGGGCTAACTATGGCTACACCTTC,CASSQLDRANYGYTF
16,TRBV6-1,NA,TRBJ2-7,NA,TGTGCCATCAGTGCCGGATTGTGGGCCCGCTCCTACGAGCAGTACTTC,CAISAGLWARSYEQYF
14,TRBV6-1,NA,TRBJ1-5,NA,TGTGCCAGCAGTGAAGCAGGGGGCAATCAGCCCCAGCATTTT,CASSEAGGNQPQHF
15,TRBV27,NA,TRBJ2-1,TRBD2,TGTGCCAGCAGTTTATCAAGCGGGGGGGCCAATGAGCAGTTCTTC,CASSLSSGGANEQFF
15,TRBV15,NA,TRBJ2-4,NA,TGTGCCACCAGCGGCAGGGGGGTCCCCAAAAACATTCAGTACTTC,CATSGRGVPKNIQYF
14,TRBV2,NA,TRBJ2-7,TRBD1,TGTGCCAGCACTTCCGGGACAGGATTCTACGAGCAGTACTTC,CASTSGTGFYEQYF
18,TRBV7-2,NA,TRBJ2-3,TRBD2,TGTGCCAGCAGCTTATGGGTTTTGAGCGGGGGGGCCGGAGATACGCAGTATTTT,CASSLWVLSGGAGDTQYF
18,TRBV30,NA,TRBJ1-2,TRBD1,TGTGCCTGGAGTGTATTCCGGGACAGGGGGGGCCGGGCCTATGGCTACACCTTC,CAWSVFRDRGGRAYGYTF
14,TRBV2,NA,TRBJ1-1,TRBD1,TGTGCCAGCAGTGAAGGGACAGGGGAGGGAAAAGCTTTCTTT,CASSEGTGEGKAFF
19,TRBV7-9,NA,TRBJ2-3,TRBD2,TGTGCCAGCAGCCCCGACTGGCGGGGGGGCTTCGTCAGCACAGATACGCAGTATTTT,CASSPDWRGGFVSTDTQYF
14,TRBV7-9,NA,TRBJ1-4,NA,TGTGCCAGCAGCTTAGAGCTGACTAATGAAAAACTGTTTTTT,CASSLELTNEKLFF
14,TRBV7-8,NA,TRBJ1-5,NA,TGTGCCAGCAGCCAACGGGATAGCAATCAGCCCCAGCATTTT,CASSQRDSNQPQHF
15,TRBV27,NA,TRBJ1-2,NA,TGTGCCAGCAGATTTATCAGCCGAGAGGACTATGGCTACACCTTC,CASRFISREDYGYTF
12,TRBV6-1,NA,TRBJ2-5,NA,TGTGCCAGCAGTTTTCACTCGGAGACCCAGTACTTC,CASSFHSETQYF
15,TRBV7-2,NA,TRBJ2-7,TRBD1,TGTGCCAGCAGCTTAGAGGGACAGGGGTTATACGAGCAGTACTTC,CASSLEGQGLYEQYF
15,TRBV29-1,NA,TRBJ1-2,NA,TGCAGCGTTGATAGAGGCACCATCCCAATCTATGGCTACACCTTC,CSVDRGTIPIYGYTF
14,TRBV13,once,TRBJ2-7,NA,TGTGCCAGCGTGGTTCGCGGATACTCCTACGAGCAGTACTTC,CASVVRGYSYEQYF
15,TRBV19,NA,TRBJ2-1,TRBD2,TGTGCCAGTACCCCCGGGACTAGCTCCTACAATGAGCAGTTCTTC,CASTPGTSSYNEQFF
14,TRBV19,few,TRBJ1-2,TRBD1,TGTGCCAGTAGTCCAGAGGACAGGGCTTATGGCTACACCTTC,CASSPEDRAYGYTF
14,TRBV19,NA,TRBJ1-5,TRBD1,TGTGCCAGTACCTCACAGGGGTTCGGTCAGCCCCAGCATTTT,CASTSQGFGQPQHF
14,TRBV10-3,once,TRBJ1-2,NA,TGTGCCTCAGACACAGGGTTTTTGGACTATGGCTACACCTTC,CASDTGFLDYGYTF
17,TRBV7-9,NA,TRBJ2-6,TRBD1,TGTGCCAGCAGCTACCGGGACAGGGGTGCTGGGGCCAACGTCCTGACTTTC,CASSYRDRGAGANVLTF
16,TRBV6-1,few,TRBJ1-5,TRBD1,TGTGCCAGCAGTGGGACAGGGGGGTCGGGCAATCAGCCCCAGCATTTT,CASSGTGGSGNQPQHF
15,TRBV19,few,TRBJ2-7,TRBD2,TGTGCCAGTAGTATACAATTAGCGGGGGCCTACGAGCAGTACTTC,CASSIQLAGAYEQYF
15,TRBV7-9,NA,TRBJ1-2,NA,TGTGCCAGCAGCTTAAGGTTGGGAGCGGACGTAGGCTACACCTTC,CASSLRLGADVGYTF
14,TRBV7-2,NA,TRBJ2-6,TRBD2,TGTGCCAGCCCTCCTCCGGGGAGGGCCAACGGCCTGACTTTC,CASPPPGRANGLTF